What follows describes a single T cell receptor (beta chain). All patients picked for sequencing had shown, by flow cytometry, an expansion of CD8+CD57+ cells. Among the patients, none had received any therapy at the time of blood sampling. This sample is part of a study of CD8+CD57+ T cells in acquired aplastic anemia. V lost 2 bases and J lost 0; bases outside the gene matches: 4. The CDR3 covers 15 residues. The germline gives CDR1 WNHNN, CDR2 SYGVQD (reference sequence). Genomic DNA acted as the template from which TCR beta VDJ combination and CDR3 sequence profiling were carried out. In TCRdb, the reads were re-called with MiXCR into one record per CDR3 protein. The sample includes around 210,000 distinct CDR3 sequences, 60% to 80% of them seen just once.

The V and J genes are TRBV10-1 and TRBJ2-7; 7 bases align to TRBD1. The source of this sequence is a human donor with aplastic anemia. Sequencing was carried out using sorted CD4+, CD8+, or CD8+CD57+ T cells (not recorded which) from PBMCs. CDR3 sequence: CASSEHRDSSYEQYF. In nucleotides, the CDR3 is TGCGCCAGCAGTGAGCACCGGGACAGCTCCTACGAGCAGTACTTC.